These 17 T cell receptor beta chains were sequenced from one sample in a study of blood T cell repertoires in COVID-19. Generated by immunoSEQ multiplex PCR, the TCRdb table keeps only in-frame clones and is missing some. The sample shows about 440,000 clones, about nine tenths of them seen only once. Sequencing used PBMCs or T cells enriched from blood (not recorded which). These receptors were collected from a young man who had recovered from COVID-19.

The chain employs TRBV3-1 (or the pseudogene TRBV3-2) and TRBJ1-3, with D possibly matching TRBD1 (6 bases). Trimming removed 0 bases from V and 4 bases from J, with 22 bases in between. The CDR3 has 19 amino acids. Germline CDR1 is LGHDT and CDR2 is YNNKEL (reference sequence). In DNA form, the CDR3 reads TGTGCCAGCAGCCAAGATACGCTCCGGGCAACAGGGTACGGAAACACCATATATTTT. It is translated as CASSQDTLRATGYGNTIYF.

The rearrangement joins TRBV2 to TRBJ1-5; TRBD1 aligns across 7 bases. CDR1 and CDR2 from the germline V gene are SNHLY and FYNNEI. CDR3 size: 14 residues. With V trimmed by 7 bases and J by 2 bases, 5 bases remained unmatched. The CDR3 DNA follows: TGTGCCAGCACCAATACAGGGGGCAATCAGCCCCAGCATTTT. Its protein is CASTNTGGNQPQHF.

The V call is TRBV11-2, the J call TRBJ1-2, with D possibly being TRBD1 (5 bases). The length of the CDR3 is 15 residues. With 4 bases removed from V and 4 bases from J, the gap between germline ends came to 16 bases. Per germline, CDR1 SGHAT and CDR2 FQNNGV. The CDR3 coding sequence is TGTGCCAGCAGCTCCCTTCGACAGCACGCCTATGGCTACACCTTC. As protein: CASSSLRQHAYGYTF.

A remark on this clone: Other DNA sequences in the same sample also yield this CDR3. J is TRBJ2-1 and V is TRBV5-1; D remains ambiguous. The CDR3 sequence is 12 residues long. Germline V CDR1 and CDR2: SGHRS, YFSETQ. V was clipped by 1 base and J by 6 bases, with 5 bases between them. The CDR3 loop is CASSLTVNEQFF. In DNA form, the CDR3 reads TGCGCCAGCAGCTTGACGGTCAATGAGCAGTTCTTC.

CDR3 in amino acids: CASSENRDYGYTF. DNA of the CDR3: TGTGCCAGCAGTGAGAACAGGGACTATGGCTACACCTTC. The rearrangement links TRBV6-1 to TRBJ1-2; a possible D gene is TRBD1 (6 bases). Germline CDR1 reads MNHNS; CDR2 reads SASEGT. V was clipped by 3 bases and J by 3 bases, with 8 bases between them. The CDR3 sequence is 13 residues long.

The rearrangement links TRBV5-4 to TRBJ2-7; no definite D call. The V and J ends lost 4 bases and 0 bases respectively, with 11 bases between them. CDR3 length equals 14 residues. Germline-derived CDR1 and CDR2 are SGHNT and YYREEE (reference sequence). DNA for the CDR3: TGTGCCAGCAGCGAGACCCGCGGCTCCTACGAGCAGTACTTC. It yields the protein CASSETRGSYEQYF.

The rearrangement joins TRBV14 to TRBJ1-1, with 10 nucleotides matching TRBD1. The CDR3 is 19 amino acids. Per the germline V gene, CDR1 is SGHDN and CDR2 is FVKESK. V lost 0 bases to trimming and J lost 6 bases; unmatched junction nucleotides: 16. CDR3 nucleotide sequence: TGTGCCAGCAGCCAAGACTGGGGACAGGGGTCTTATAGAGGCCCTGAAGCTTTCTTT. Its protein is CASSQDWGQGSYRGPEAFF. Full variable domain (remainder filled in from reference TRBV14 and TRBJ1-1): EAGVTQFPSHSVIEKGQTVTLRCDPISGHDNLYWYRRVMGKEIKFLLHFVKESKQDESGMPNNRFLAERTGGTYSTLKVQPAELEDSGVYFCASSQDWGQGSYRGPEAFFGQGTRLTVV.

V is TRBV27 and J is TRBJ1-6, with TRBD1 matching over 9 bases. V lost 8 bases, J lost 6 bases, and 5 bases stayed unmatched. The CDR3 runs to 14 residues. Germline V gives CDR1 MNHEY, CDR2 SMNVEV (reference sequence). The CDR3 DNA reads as TGTGCCAGCGGAGGGACAGGGAGTAATTCACCCCTCCACTTT. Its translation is CASGGTGSNSPLHF.

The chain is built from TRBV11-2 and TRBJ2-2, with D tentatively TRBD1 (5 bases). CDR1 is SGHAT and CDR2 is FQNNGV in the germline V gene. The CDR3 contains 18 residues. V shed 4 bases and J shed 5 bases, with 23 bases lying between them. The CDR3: CASSSELVGASTTGELFF. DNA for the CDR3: TGTGCCAGCAGCTCAGAGCTCGTTGGGGCCTCAACGACCGGGGAGCTGTTTTTT.

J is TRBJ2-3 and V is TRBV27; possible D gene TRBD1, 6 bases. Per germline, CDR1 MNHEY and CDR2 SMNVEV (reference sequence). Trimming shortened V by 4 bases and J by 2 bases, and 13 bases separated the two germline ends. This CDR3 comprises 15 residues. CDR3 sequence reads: CASSSPDRTTDTQYF. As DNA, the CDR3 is TGTGCCAGCAGTTCCCCCGACAGGACCACAGATACGCAGTATTTT.

This chain's CDR3 is CASTAGGPGQPQHF. Written as DNA, the CDR3 is TGTGCCAGCACTGCGGGGGGACCGGGACAGCCCCAGCATTTT. This rearrangement joins TRBV2 to TRBJ1-5, with D maybe TRBD1 (5 bases). V lost 7 bases, J lost 7 bases, and 17 bases lay in between. CDR3 size: 14 residues. Germline V gene data show CDR1 as SNHLY and CDR2 as FYNNEI.

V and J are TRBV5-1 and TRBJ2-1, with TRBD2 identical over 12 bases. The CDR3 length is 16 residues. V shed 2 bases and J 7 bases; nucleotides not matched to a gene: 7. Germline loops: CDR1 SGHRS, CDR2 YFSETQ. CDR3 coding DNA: TGCGCCAGCAGCTTCGCTAGCGGGGGGGCCGTGAATGAGCAGTTCTTC. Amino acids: CASSFASGGAVNEQFF.

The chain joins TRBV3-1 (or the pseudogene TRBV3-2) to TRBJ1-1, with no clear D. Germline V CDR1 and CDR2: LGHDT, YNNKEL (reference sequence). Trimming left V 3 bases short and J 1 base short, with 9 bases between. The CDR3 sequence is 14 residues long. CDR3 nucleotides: TGTGCCAGCAGCCAGACGACGGGGAACACTGAAGCTTTCTTT. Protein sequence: CASSQTTGNTEAFF.

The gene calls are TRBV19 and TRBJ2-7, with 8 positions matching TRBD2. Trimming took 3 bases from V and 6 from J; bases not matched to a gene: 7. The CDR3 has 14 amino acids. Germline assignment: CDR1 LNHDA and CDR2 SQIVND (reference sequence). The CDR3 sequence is CASSIRAGVVEQYF. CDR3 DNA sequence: TGTGCCAGTAGTATCAGAGCGGGAGTTGTCGAGCAGTACTTC.

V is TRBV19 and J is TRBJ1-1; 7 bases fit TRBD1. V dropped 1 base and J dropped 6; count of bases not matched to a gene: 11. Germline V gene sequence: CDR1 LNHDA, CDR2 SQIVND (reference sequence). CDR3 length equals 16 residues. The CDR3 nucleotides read TGTGCCAGTAGTATAGCCTGGGGGACAGCAAAGGCTGAAGCTTTCTTT. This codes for CASSIAWGTAKAEAFF.

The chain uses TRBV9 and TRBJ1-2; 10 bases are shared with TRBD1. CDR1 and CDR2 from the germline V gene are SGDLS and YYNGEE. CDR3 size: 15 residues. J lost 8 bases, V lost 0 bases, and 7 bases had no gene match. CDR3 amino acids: CASSVEGQGVGGYTF. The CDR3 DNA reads TGTGCCAGCAGCGTAGAAGGACAGGGGGTGGGCGGCTACACCTTC.

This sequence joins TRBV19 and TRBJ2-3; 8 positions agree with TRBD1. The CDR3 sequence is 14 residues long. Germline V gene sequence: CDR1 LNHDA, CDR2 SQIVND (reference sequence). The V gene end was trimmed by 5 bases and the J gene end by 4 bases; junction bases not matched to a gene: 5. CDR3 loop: CASSYGTGSDTQYF. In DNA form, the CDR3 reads TGTGCCAGTAGTTACGGGACAGGCTCAGATACGCAGTATTTT.